Each of the 27 T cell receptor beta chains below was sequenced from the same sample in a study of blood T cell repertoires in COVID-19 (TCRdb year 2020). Receptor amplification or capture employed the immunoSEQ multiplex PCR assay. Sourced from immuneACCESS, this table was stored by TCRdb with only in-frame sequences that have V and J called. A share of the clones is absent; for the studies checked, an unresolved V gene accounts for under half, and the remainder has no known explanation. The table for this sample lists tens of thousands of clones; around 87% of them were counted only once. Just under 9% of the sample is taken by the ten largest. Sequencing input: peripheral blood. Every receptor here comes from a man younger than 45 with active or convalescent COVID-19.

This clone was seen more than once but under ten times. The chain has TRBV19 and TRBJ2-7; 12 bases line up with TRBD1. J lost 3 bases, V lost 6 bases, and 6 bases had no gene match. Germline CDR1 reads LNHDA; CDR2 reads SQIVND (reference sequence). The CDR3 loop spans 15 amino acids. The CDR3 DNA follows: TGTGCCAGTAGATCCGGGACAGGGGGCTTCTACGAGCAGTACTTC. Translation: CASRSGTGGFYEQYF.

V is TRBV7-9 and J is TRBJ1-5; 7 bases line up with TRBD1. CDR3 length equals 15 residues. CDR1 is SEHNR, CDR2 FQNEAQ, per germline (reference sequence). V gave up 5 bases and J gave up 4 bases; unmatched junction bases: 8. The CDR3 is CASSHAGQFNQPQHF. In DNA form, the CDR3 reads TGTGCCAGCAGCCACGCGGGACAGTTTAATCAGCCCCAGCATTTT.

V gene TRBV6-5 combines with J gene TRBJ2-3; 8 bases line up with TRBD1. V lost 2 bases and J lost 4; bases outside the gene matches: 5. The CDR3 is 15 residues long. CDR1 and CDR2 (germline): MNHEY, SVGAGI. The CDR3 sequence: CASSYRAGGADTQYF. The CDR3 DNA follows: TGTGCCAGCAGTTACCGGGCAGGGGGCGCAGATACGCAGTATTTT.

The gene calls are TRBV7-9 and TRBJ1-1; D perhaps matches TRBD1 (6 bases). The CDR3 runs to 13 residues. Trimming removed 5 bases at V and 1 base at J, with 8 bases between. The germline CDR1 and CDR2 sequences are SEHNR and FQNEAQ (reference sequence). The CDR3 DNA follows: TGTGCCAGCAGCCAAGGGGGGAACACTGAAGCTTTCTTT. Protein product: CASSQGGNTEAFF.

V and J are TRBV12-5 and TRBJ2-1; D might be TRBD2 (5 bases). V dropped 5 bases and J dropped 6 bases, with 14 bases sitting between them. The CDR3 extends over 14 amino acids. Germline CDR1 LGHNT, CDR2 FRNRAP. As DNA, the CDR3 is TGTGCTAGTGGTACCGAGGGCAGGCCCAATGAGCAGTTCTTC. Translating gives CASGTEGRPNEQFF.

This clone is a singleton in its sample. The chain combines TRBV4-1 with TRBJ2-1; 11 nucleotides align to TRBD2. CDR1 MGHRA and CDR2 YSYEKL come from the germline V gene. V lost 1 base to trimming and J lost 3 bases; unmatched junction nucleotides: 5. CDR3 length equals 17 residues. CDR3 loop: CASSQGRLAGFYNEQFF. The CDR3 nucleotides read TGCGCCAGCAGCCAAGGAAGACTAGCGGGGTTCTACAATGAGCAGTTCTTC.

CDR3 residues: CATSKDRGNQPQHF. The DNA of the CDR3 is TGTGCCACCAGCAAGGACAGGGGCAATCAGCCCCAGCATTTT. The chain recombines TRBV15 with TRBJ1-5; 8 nucleotides align to TRBD1. Germline CDR1 reads LNHNV; CDR2 reads YYDKDF (reference sequence). This CDR3 is 14 amino acids long. The ends lost 4 bases at V and 2 bases at J; junction bases unmatched: 1.

This CDR3 is CASSQGGQYGINSPLHF. The CDR3 DNA follows: TGTGCCAGCAGCCAAGGGGGGCAGTATGGAATAAATTCACCCCTCCACTTT. J is TRBJ1-6 and V is TRBV14; D is perhaps TRBD1 (6 bases). This CDR3 has 17 residues. V lost 1 base and J 7 bases, leaving 17 bases between the germline ends. Germline assignment: CDR1 SGHDN and CDR2 FVKESK.

This chain joins TRBV2 and TRBJ2-1; 10 positions agree with TRBD2. Per germline, CDR1 SNHLY and CDR2 FYNNEI. After removal of 6 bases from V and 9 bases from J, the junction contained 5 bases not matched to a gene. This CDR3 has 13 amino acids. The CDR3 is CASSGSGRFEQFF. The CDR3 nucleotides are TGTGCCAGCAGCGGTAGCGGGAGGTTTGAGCAGTTCTTC.

This clone appeared a single time. The genes are TRBV6-5 and TRBJ1-1; D is possibly TRBD1 (5 bases). Germline V gene lookup returns CDR1 MNHEY and CDR2 SVGAGI. Trimming shortened V by 6 bases and J by 1 base, and 6 bases separated the two germline ends. The CDR3 covers 12 residues. The chain's CDR3 is CASRQANTEAFF. In DNA, the CDR3 is TGTGCCAGCAGACAGGCGAACACTGAAGCTTTCTTT.

The chain has TRBV27 and TRBJ2-3, with 12 bases fitting TRBD2. The CDR3 is 16 residues long. J lost 3 bases, V lost 4 bases, and 5 bases had no gene match. The germline gives CDR1 MNHEY, CDR2 SMNVEV (reference sequence). CDR3 sequence: CASSSYGTSGTDTQYF. The CDR3 DNA is TGTGCCAGCAGTTCGTATGGGACTAGCGGGACAGATACGCAGTATTTT.

The chain uses TRBV7-2 and TRBJ2-3, with 7 bases matching TRBD2. Germline V gives CDR1 SGHTA, CDR2 FQGNSA. V was pared by 5 bases and J by 1 base, with 3 bases of the junction left unmatched. The CDR3 consists of 14 residues. The CDR3 region has the DNA TGTGCCAGCAGCGCAACTAGCGGCACAGATACGCAGTATTTT. Its protein product is CASSATSGTDTQYF. The variable domain in full, with the rest retrieved from reference TRBV7-2 and TRBJ2-3, is GAGVSQSPSNKVTEKGKDVELRCDPISGHTALYWYRQSLGQGLEFLIYFQGNSAPDKSGLPSDRFSAERTGGSVSTLTIQRTQQEDSAVYLCASSATSGTDTQYFGPGTRLTVL.

The chain joins TRBV5-3 to TRBJ2-3; tentative D call: TRBD2 (5 bases). TRBV5-3 is an open reading frame, and its role is uncertain. Trimming removed 3 bases from V and 4 bases from J, with 18 bases in between. CDR3 length equals 16 residues. In DNA, the CDR3 is TGTGCCAGAAGCTCGCTTGGGCAGAGGGAAGCAGATACGCAGTATTTT. Protein sequence: CARSSLGQREADTQYF.

V usage is TRBV5-4 and J usage is TRBJ1-1; TRBD1 aligns across 7 bases. The CDR3 is 15 residues long. Germline CDR1 reads SGHNT; CDR2 reads YYREEE (reference sequence). V gave up 2 bases and J gave up 4 bases; unmatched junction bases: 8. The CDR3 protein is CASSFVATGTTEAFF. The CDR3 coding sequence is TGTGCCAGCAGCTTTGTAGCGACAGGGACCACTGAAGCTTTCTTT.

The gene calls are TRBV5-8 and TRBJ2-1, with 10 bases that match TRBD2. The germline gives CDR1 SGHTS, CDR2 YDEGEE. This CDR3 spans 14 amino acids. V was clipped by 2 bases and J by 8 bases; unmatched bases: 4. CDR3 amino acids: CASSFGLAVDEQFF. DNA for the CDR3: TGTGCCAGCAGCTTTGGACTAGCGGTGGATGAGCAGTTCTTC.

The chain is built from TRBV5-1 and TRBJ1-1; TRBD1 is a possible D gene (5 bases). V was trimmed by 3 bases and J by 1 base, leaving 10 bases between them. The CDR3 covers 14 residues. From germline, CDR1 is SGHRS and CDR2 YFSETQ. CDR3 amino acids: CASSSGLGNTEAFF. Here the CDR3 DNA reads TGCGCCAGCAGCTCGGGACTCGGGAACACTGAAGCTTTCTTT.

This chain uses TRBV27 with TRBJ2-2; 9 bases fit TRBD2. From germline, CDR1 is MNHEY and CDR2 SMNVEV (reference sequence). V shed 8 bases and J 5 bases; nucleotides not matched to a gene: 18. This CDR3 comprises 18 residues. CDR3 nucleotides: TGTGCCAGCGGCTCAACTTGGGCTAGCGGGAAAAATACCGGGGAGCTGTTTTTT. Protein product: CASGSTWASGKNTGELFF.

The chain joins TRBV6-6 to TRBJ2-7; D is possibly TRBD1 (6 bases). Between the trimmed V and J ends, which lost 4 bases and 2 bases, there was a span of 15 bases. Germline lookup yields CDR1 MNHNY and CDR2 SVGAGI (reference sequence). The length of the CDR3 is 15 residues. CDR3 nucleotides: TGTGCCAGCAGTTCCGACGACAGGCTCCCCTACGAGCAGTACTTC. Translating it yields CASSSDDRLPYEQYF.

The chain recombines TRBV19 with TRBJ2-3, with 12 positions matching TRBD2. The V gene's germline CDR1 is LNHDA and CDR2 SQIVND (reference sequence). V lost 3 bases and J lost 5; bases outside the gene matches: 6. This CDR3 region has 16 residues. CDR3 in amino acids: CASSIRLAGDGDTQYF. The CDR3 DNA follows: TGTGCCAGTAGTATTCGACTAGCGGGAGATGGAGATACGCAGTATTTT.

The rearrangement uses TRBV25-1 and TRBJ2-7; 7 nucleotides line up with TRBD2. With 3 bases clipped from V and 5 bases from J, the junction kept 4 bases outside the gene matches. CDR3 length: 13 residues. The germline V gene has CDR1 MGHDK and CDR2 SYGVNS. This CDR3 reads CASSEGGRDEQYV. DNA of the CDR3: TGTGCCAGCAGTGAGGGCGGGAGAGACGAGCAGTACGTC.

V gene TRBV4-1 combines with J gene TRBJ2-1; TRBD2 agrees at 15 bases. V lost 4 bases and J lost 7; bases outside the gene matches: 2. The CDR3 consists of 15 residues. In germline, CDR1 is MGHRA, CDR2 YSYEKL. The CDR3 bases are TGCGCCAGCAGCCTCGGGACTAGCGGGGGGAATGAGCAGTTCTTC. Its translation: CASSLGTSGGNEQFF.

Turning to this clone: A read error may account for a junction end that differs from germline. The chain carries TRBV29-1 and TRBJ1-1; tentatively, D is TRBD1 (5 bases). The CDR3 is made up of 14 amino acids. Germline CDR1 SQVTM, CDR2 ANQGSEA. The CDR3 is CSVEARDSNPEAFF. Here the CDR3 DNA reads TGCAGCGTCGAAGCCCGAGACAGTAATCCTGAAGCTTTCTTT. Based on the CDR3 plus reference TRBV29-1 and TRBJ1-1, the full variable domain is SAVISQKPSRDICQRGTSLTIQCQVDSQVTMMFWYRQQPGQSLTLIATANQGSEATYESGFVIDKFPISRPNLTFSTLTVSNMSPEDSSIYLCSVEARDSNPEAFFGQGTRLTVV.

J is TRBJ2-6 and V is TRBV7-9; the D gene is possibly TRBD1 (5 bases). The germline CDR1 and CDR2 sequences are SEHNR and FQNEAQ (reference sequence). V was shortened by 2 bases and J by 2 bases, with 13 bases between the two germline ends. The CDR3 is 17 residues long. CDR3 protein: CASSLSQGNTGANVLTF. The CDR3 DNA sequence: TGTGCCAGCAGCTTAAGTCAGGGAAATACTGGGGCCAACGTCCTGACTTTC.

CDR3 sequence: CASSRTTSETQYF. The CDR3 DNA reads as TGCGCCAGCAGCCGGACTACTAGTGAGACCCAGTACTTC. The J gene is TRBJ2-5, the V gene TRBV5-1; D is perhaps TRBD2 (6 bases). CDR3 length equals 13 residues. Trimming took 4 bases from V and 5 from J, leaving 12 bases between them. In germline, CDR1 is SGHRS, CDR2 YFSETQ.

This clone was seen just once. The V and J genes are TRBV6-5 and TRBJ2-7, with 9 bases matching TRBD2. Germline CDR1 is MNHEY and CDR2 is SVGAGI. The length of the CDR3 is 15 residues. J was trimmed by 5 bases and V by 0 bases; bases with no gene match: 5. The CDR3 DNA reads TGTGCCAGCAGTTACTCGGCGGGGGGGGACAACGAGCAGTACTTC. Its protein product is CASSYSAGGDNEQYF.

This sequence joins TRBV25-1 and TRBJ2-7; 9 nucleotides align to TRBD1. The V gene's germline CDR1 is MGHDK and CDR2 SYGVNS. The CDR3 extends over 13 amino acids. V shed 8 bases and J 3 bases; nucleotides not matched to a gene: 5. The CDR3 DNA reads TGTGCCAGCCAGGGACAGGGATTCTACGAGCAGTACTTC. The encoded protein is CASQGQGFYEQYF.

The chain joins TRBV9 to TRBJ2-1; tentative D call: TRBD2 (6 bases). The CDR3 loop spans 14 amino acids. V was pared by 3 bases and J by 11 bases, with 18 bases between. CDR1 SGDLS and CDR2 YYNGEE come from the germline V gene. The CDR3 DNA follows: TGTGCCAGCAGCGGGGACTGGGATCGGACCCAGCAGTTCTTC. The encoded protein is CASSGDWDRTQQFF.